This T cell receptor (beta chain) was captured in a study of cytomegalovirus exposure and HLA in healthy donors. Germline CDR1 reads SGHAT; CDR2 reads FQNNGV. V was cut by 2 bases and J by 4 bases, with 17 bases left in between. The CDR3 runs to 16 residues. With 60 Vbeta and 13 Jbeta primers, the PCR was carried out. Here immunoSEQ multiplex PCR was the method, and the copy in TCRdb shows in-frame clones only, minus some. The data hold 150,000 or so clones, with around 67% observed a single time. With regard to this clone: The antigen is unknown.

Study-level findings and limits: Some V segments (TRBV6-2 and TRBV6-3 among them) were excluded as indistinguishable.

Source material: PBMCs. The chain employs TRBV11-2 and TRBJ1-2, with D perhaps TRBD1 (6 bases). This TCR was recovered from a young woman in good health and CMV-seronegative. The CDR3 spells CASSLSLAGESYGYTF. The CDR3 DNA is TGTGCCAGCAGCTTATCGTTGGCAGGGGAATCCTATGGCTACACCTTC.